This is a list of T cell receptor beta chains from one sample in a study of CD8+ T cells in alopecia areata. Sequencing used immunoSEQ multiplex PCR; TCRdb keeps in-frame clones, though not all of them. In the table there are 110,000 to 150,000 clones, 62% of which are singletons. Material: CD8+ T cells sorted from blood. These receptors were collected from a human donor in good health. Both conserved end residues are part of each CDR3. D genes are given only for firm matches. Size values are once, few and many counts, or a class for expanded clones, and some rows have none.

j_call d_call clone_size v_call cdr3_aa cdr3_nt
TRBJ2-7 TRBD1 few TRBV10-1 CASSDAMTGSEQYF TGCGCCAGCAGTGACGCCATGACAGGGTCAGAGCAGTACTTC
TRBJ2-3 - few TRBV27 CASSYTSPSTDTQYF TGTGCCAGCAGTTACACTAGCCCGAGCACAGATACGCAGTATTTT
TRBJ2-3 - - TRBV7-6 CASSLDVYGTTDTQYF TGTGCCAGCAGCTTAGATGTGTACGGCACCACAGATACGCAGTATTTT
TRBJ2-5 TRBD2 - TRBV7-9 CASSWTSGSSPPQETQYF TGTGCCAGCAGCTGGACTAGCGGGAGTTCCCCTCCCCAAGAGACCCAGTACTTC
TRBJ2-1 - - TRBV29-1 CSVGVGIYEQFF TGCAGCGTTGGCGTCGGGATCTATGAGCAGTTCTTC
TRBJ2-5 TRBD2 few TRBV29-1 CSVLLAGGPETQYF TGCAGCGTGCTACTAGCGGGAGGGCCCGAGACCCAGTACTTC
TRBJ1-1 - - TRBV25-1 CASSVEGEAFF TGTGCCAGCAGTGTTGAGGGAGAAGCTTTCTTT
TRBJ2-7 - few TRBV5-1 CASSPTTISVSYEQYF TGCGCCAGCAGCCCTACCACCATTAGCGTCTCCTACGAGCAGTACTTC
TRBJ2-7 - - TRBV6-6 CASSYSEYEQYF TGTGCCAGCAGTTACTCCGAGTACGAGCAGTACTTC
TRBJ2-7 - - TRBV29-1 CSVVPQGGTYEQYF TGCAGCGTTGTACCACAGGGGGGGACCTACGAGCAGTACTTC
TRBJ1-2 TRBD1 - TRBV15 CATSTPFTRTGGYTF TGTGCCACCAGCACTCCCTTTACGCGGACAGGTGGCTACACCTTC
TRBJ1-1 - - TRBV13 CASSSLQGNTEAFF TGTGCCAGCAGCTCACTCCAGGGAAACACTGAAGCTTTCTTT
TRBJ1-1 TRBD1 - TRBV9 CASSVDRGLGTEAFF TGTGCCAGCAGCGTAGACAGGGGGCTTGGCACTGAAGCTTTCTTT
TRBJ1-2 - - TRBV13 CASSDRDTVYGYTF TGTGCCAGCAGCGACCGGGACACTGTTTATGGCTACACCTTC
TRBJ2-3 - - TRBV29-1 CSVEADATDTQYF TGCAGCGTTGAAGCCGACGCCACAGATACGCAGTATTTT
TRBJ2-5 - - TRBV27 CASSPQDRSGETQYF TGTGCCAGCAGCCCTCAAGACAGGTCGGGAGAGACCCAGTACTTC
TRBJ2-1 - few TRBV28 CASSPGIGAFNEQFF TGTGCCAGCAGTCCCGGAATAGGTGCATTCAATGAGCAGTTCTTC
TRBJ2-7 - - TRBV7-8 CASSYSGPPHEQYF TGTGCCAGCAGTTACTCCGGGCCCCCCCACGAGCAGTACTTC
TRBJ2-3 - - TRBV5-6 CASSSLGGFTDTQYF TGTGCCAGCAGCTCTCTGGGGGGATTCACAGATACGCAGTATTTT
TRBJ2-5 - few TRBV6-5 CASSRTPRETQYF TGTGCCAGCAGTCGTACTCCCAGGGAGACCCAGTACTTC
TRBJ2-3 TRBD2 few TRBV29-1 CSVGGLAGDSDTQYF TGCAGCGTAGGCGGACTAGCGGGAGACTCAGATACGCAGTATTTT
TRBJ2-3 TRBD1 - TRBV28 CASSLRDRPLRTDTQYF TGTGCCAGCAGTCTCCGGGACAGACCCCTTCGCACAGATACGCAGTATTTT
TRBJ2-2 - once TRBV5-6 CASLKGGLTGELFF TGTGCCAGCCTCAAAGGAGGCCTCACCGGGGAGCTGTTTTTT
TRBJ2-1 - - TRBV7-9 CASIGGNNEQFF TGTGCCAGCATTGGGGGGAACAATGAGCAGTTCTTC
TRBJ2-7 TRBD1 - TRBV5-6 CASSLEGQGAKEQYF TGTGCCAGCAGCTTGGAGGGACAGGGGGCAAAGGAGCAGTACTTC
TRBJ2-7 TRBD1 - TRBV7-9 CASSPSGTGGGEQYF TGTGCCAGCAGCCCCTCCGGGACAGGGGGTGGTGAGCAGTACTTC